Below, 2 T cell receptor beta chains from the same sample are listed, as sequenced in a study of blood T cell repertoires in COVID-19. Measured with immunoSEQ multiplex PCR; TCRdb has only the in-frame clones, and not every one. The sample holds 15,000 to 20,000 clones; under 95% are singletons and the top ten take approximately 4.2%. The specimen sequenced was peripheral blood. The receptors were sampled from a man aged 60 to 69 with active COVID-19.

V and J are TRBV11-2 and TRBJ2-5; TRBD2 aligns across 8 bases. The CDR3 covers 16 residues. Losses at the gene ends were 2 bases for V and 4 bases for J; bases not matched to a gene: 9. Germline V gene sequence: CDR1 SGHAT, CDR2 FQNNGV. The CDR3 protein is CASSLSLTGGRETQYF. The CDR3 nucleotides are TGTGCCAGCAGCTTATCGTTGACGGGGGGGAGAGAGACCCAGTACTTC.

J is TRBJ1-1 and V is TRBV27, with D possibly matching TRBD1 (6 bases). The CDR3 is 15 amino acids. V was clipped by 1 base and J by 5 bases, with 14 bases between them. In germline, CDR1 is MNHEY, CDR2 SMNVEV (reference sequence). The CDR3 here is CASSLYRAGVTEAFF. The CDR3 region has the DNA TGTGCCAGCAGTTTATACCGAGCAGGGGTGACTGAAGCTTTCTTT.